These 15 T cell receptor beta chains originate from one sample sequenced in a study of blood T cell repertoires in COVID-19. Measured with immunoSEQ multiplex PCR; TCRdb has only the in-frame clones, and not every one. The table has 150,000 to 200,000 clones, roughly 85% seen once. The sequencing input was peripheral blood. The receptors shown here come from a man aged 60-69 years with acute or convalescent COVID-19.

V and J are TRBV27 and TRBJ1-5; 8 nucleotides align to TRBD1. The germline gives CDR1 MNHEY, CDR2 SMNVEV (reference sequence). V trimming: 5 bases; J trimming: 4 bases; junction bases outside the gene matches: 7. This CDR3 is built from 15 residues. In DNA, the CDR3 is TGTGCCAGCAGTCCACGGACAGGGAATAATCAGCCCCAGCATTTT. Translated: CASSPRTGNNQPQHF.

The J gene is TRBJ2-3, the V gene TRBV10-3, with 14 bases identical to TRBD2. V was clipped by 3 bases and J by 5 bases; unmatched bases: 10. CDR1 and CDR2 (germline): ENHRY, SYGVKD. The CDR3 has 18 residues. This chain's CDR3 is CAISDYRTSGRNEDTQYF. The DNA for the CDR3 is TGTGCCATCAGTGATTACCGGACTAGCGGGAGGAACGAAGATACGCAGTATTTT.

CDR3 residues: CASSRYRGSYEQYF. CDR3 nucleotide sequence: TGTGCCAGTAGCCGATACAGGGGGTCCTACGAGCAGTACTTC. This chain links TRBV19 with TRBJ2-7; 8 bases line up with TRBD1. Germline assignment: CDR1 LNHDA and CDR2 SQIVND (reference sequence). The CDR3 totals 14 residues. Losses at the gene ends were 6 bases for V and 1 base for J; bases not matched to a gene: 5.

V gene TRBV2 combines with J gene TRBJ2-2; weak D call: TRBD1 (5 bases). V was trimmed by 6 bases and J by 0 bases, leaving 8 bases between them. The CDR3 totals 14 residues. CDR1 is SNHLY, CDR2 FYNNEI, per germline. CDR3 coding DNA: TGTGCCAGCAGAAGACAGACGAACACCGGGGAGCTGTTTTTT. Its translation: CASRRQTNTGELFF. Looking up the rest from reference TRBV2 and TRBJ2-2 gives the full variable domain: EPEVTQTPSHQVTQMGQEVILRCVPISNHLYFYWYRQILGQKVEFLVSFYNNEISEKSEIFDDQFSVERPDGSNFTLKIRSTKLEDSAMYFCASRRQTNTGELFFGEGSRLTVL.

This chain links TRBV15 with TRBJ1-6; no firm D call. CDR1 is LNHNV, CDR2 YYDKDF, per germline (reference sequence). V was trimmed by 0 bases and J by 3 bases, leaving 9 bases between them. The CDR3 totals 16 residues. The DNA of the CDR3 is TGTGCCACCAGCAGAGATCCCAGAAACTATAATTCACCCCTCCACTTT. Protein product: CATSRDPRNYNSPLHF.

The chain has TRBV11-1 and TRBJ1-2; maybe TRBD1 (5 bases). CDR1 is SGHAT and CDR2 is FQDESV in the germline V gene (reference sequence). This CDR3 has 14 amino acids. V was clipped by 6 bases and J by 4 bases, with 15 bases between them. The CDR3 region has the DNA TGTGCCAGCAGGCCTGGCCGGGGGGGCTATGGCTACACCTTC. Translated: CASRPGRGGYGYTF.

The chain recombines TRBV4-1 with TRBJ2-3; maybe TRBD1 (5 bases). Per the germline V gene, CDR1 is MGHRA and CDR2 is YSYEKL. The CDR3 covers 16 residues. Trimming pared 2 bases from V and 4 bases from J, leaving 16 bases between. CDR3 bases: TGCGCCAGCAGCCAAAGTCAGGGCCCTATGGCAGATACGCAGTATTTT. Translating it yields CASSQSQGPMADTQYF.

The rearrangement uses TRBV10-1 and TRBJ1-2; 11 bases are shared with TRBD1. The CDR3 sequence is 13 residues long. Per the germline V gene, CDR1 is WNHNN and CDR2 is SYGVQD (reference sequence). With 5 bases clipped from V and 8 bases from J, the junction kept 4 bases outside the gene matches. For the CDR3, the DNA is TGCGCCAGCAGTCCCGGGACAGGGGGAGGCTACACCTTC. This sequence encodes CASSPGTGGGYTF.

The chain joins TRBV3-1 (or the pseudogene TRBV3-2) to TRBJ1-4; no firm D call. Trimming took off 1 base at V and 8 bases at J, with 8 bases between the two ends. CDR1 is LGHDT, CDR2 YNNKEL, per germline (reference sequence). CDR3 length: 13 amino acids. CDR3 loop: CASSQGPNEKLFF. CDR3 nucleotides: TGTGCCAGCAGCCAAGGGCCGAACGAAAAACTGTTTTTT.

This clone was recorded once. The chain employs TRBV6-6 and TRBJ2-4; a possible D gene is TRBD1 (6 bases). Germline V lookup: CDR1 MNHNY, CDR2 SVGAGI (reference sequence). Trimming stripped 6 bases from V and 6 bases from J, with 12 bases between. This CDR3 contains 13 residues. The CDR3 region has the DNA TGTGCCAGCAGCCGGGACACGAGAAACATTCAGTACTTC. It specifies CASSRDTRNIQYF.

The V and J genes are TRBV7-8 and TRBJ1-4, with D perhaps matching TRBD1 (5 bases). The germline CDR1 and CDR2 sequences are SGHVS and FQNEAQ. CDR3 size: 13 residues. Trimming stripped 2 bases from V and 8 bases from J, with 9 bases between. CDR3 in amino acids: CASSLSGREKLFF. The CDR3 region has the DNA TGTGCCAGCAGCTTATCAGGGAGGGAAAAACTGTTTTTT.

The chain employs TRBV6-1 and TRBJ1-2; D remains ambiguous. The CDR3 loop spans 16 amino acids. V was trimmed by 4 bases and J by 2 bases, leaving 17 bases between them. Germline CDR1 is MNHNS and CDR2 is SASEGT. CDR3 amino acids: CASSGLGQAHNYGYTF. The CDR3 bases are TGTGCCAGCAGTGGACTAGGGCAGGCACACAACTATGGCTACACCTTC.

The CDR3 nucleotides are TGTGCCAGCAGAAATGACAGGGAGCTATGGGAACTATGTGGCTACACCTTC. It translates to CASRNDRELWELCGYTF. The J gene is TRBJ1-2, the V gene TRBV7-7, with 7 bases aligning to TRBD1. Losses at the gene ends were 6 bases for V and 7 bases for J; bases not matched to a gene: 20. CDR3 size: 17 residues. Germline V gives CDR1 SSHAT, CDR2 FNYEAQ (reference sequence).

The chain is built from TRBV7-3 and TRBJ1-6; D uncertain. The CDR3 runs to 14 residues. Germline V gene sequence: CDR1 SGHTA, CDR2 FQGTGA. The ends were cut back, 2 bases at V and 6 bases at J, with 8 bases in the middle. CDR3: CASSLGLINSPLHF. The CDR3 DNA reads TGTGCCAGCAGCTTAGGACTGATTAATTCACCCCTCCACTTT.

This CDR3 is CASSYGWRETQYF. DNA of the CDR3: TGTGCCAGTAGTTATGGGTGGAGAGAGACCCAGTACTTC. The rearrangement uses TRBV19 and TRBJ2-5; D not certain. Germline V gene lookup returns CDR1 LNHDA and CDR2 SQIVND (reference sequence). Trimming pared 5 bases from V and 4 bases from J, leaving 11 bases between. The CDR3 spans 13 residues.